These 25 T cell receptor beta chains came from one sample sequenced in a study of technical replicates of blood from a handful of donors. The method was immunoSEQ multiplex PCR; TCRdb's version includes in-frame clones alone and lacks a portion of them. The sample shows 66,000 or so clones, approximately 97% of them seen only once. The specimen was T cells isolated from PBMCs. Every receptor here comes from a human donor in good health.

The rearrangement links TRBV4-2 to TRBJ2-3; 10 bases match TRBD2. There are 17 residues in the CDR3. Germline V gene data show CDR1 as LGHNA and CDR2 as YNFKEQ. Trimming took 0 bases from V and 2 from J; bases not matched to a gene: 5. Written as DNA, the CDR3 is TGTGCCAGCAGCCAAGACTTACTAGCGGGATCCACAGATACGCAGTATTTT. Translation gives CASSQDLLAGSTDTQYF.

This chain links TRBV27 with TRBJ1-2, with 7 bases fitting TRBD1. V shed 5 bases, J shed 4 bases, and the junction held 13 bases outside the gene matches. The CDR3 spans 16 residues. Germline loops: CDR1 MNHEY, CDR2 SMNVEV (reference sequence). Here the CDR3 DNA reads TGTGCCAGCAGTCGTCTCGGGACAGTGGGGGGCTATGGCTACACCTTC. This codes for CASSRLGTVGGYGYTF.

CDR3 coding DNA: TGTGCCATCAGTGAAGGGACAGGGGGCGTCGAGCAGTACTTC. It specifies CAISEGTGGVEQYF. The gene calls are TRBV10-3 and TRBJ2-7, with TRBD1 identical over 12 bases. The CDR3 spans 14 residues. With 3 bases clipped from V and 6 bases from J, the junction kept 3 bases outside the gene matches. In germline, CDR1 is ENHRY, CDR2 SYGVKD.

The CDR3 nucleotides are TGCGCCAGCAGCCTCCCAGGACAGAGCTACGAGCAGTACTTC. Its protein is CASSLPGQSYEQYF. The V and J genes are TRBV4-1 and TRBJ2-7, with D tentatively TRBD1 (6 bases). The CDR3 extends over 14 amino acids. V dropped 4 bases and J dropped 3 bases, with 13 bases sitting between them. In germline, CDR1 is MGHRA, CDR2 YSYEKL.

The rearrangement uses TRBV5-1 and TRBJ2-7; D gene uncertain. Germline V CDR1 and CDR2: SGHRS, YFSETQ. CDR3 length: 14 residues. With 0 bases removed from V and 1 base from J, the gap between germline ends came to 8 bases. CDR3 in amino acids: CASSLAPGSYEQYF. The CDR3 region has the DNA TGCGCCAGCAGCTTGGCGCCCGGGTCCTACGAGCAGTACTTC.

CDR3 region: CASGLAPTGTYSTDTQYF. CDR3 sequence (DNA): TGTGCTAGTGGTTTGGCTCCGACCGGGACATATAGCACAGATACGCAGTATTTT. The chain joins TRBV12-5 to TRBJ2-3; D is perhaps TRBD1 (6 bases). Germline values: CDR1 LGHNT, CDR2 FRNRAP. The CDR3 runs 18 residues. V shed 1 base and J shed 0 bases, with 17 bases lying between them.

This chain connects TRBV19 to TRBJ2-1; no firm D call. The CDR3 loop spans 16 amino acids. Trimming took off 2 bases at V and 5 bases at J, with 16 bases between the two ends. Germline V lookup: CDR1 LNHDA, CDR2 SQIVND (reference sequence). The CDR3 loop reads CASSILWAQTDNEQFF. CDR3 sequence (DNA): TGTGCCAGTAGTATATTATGGGCACAAACCGACAATGAGCAGTTCTTC.

The chain carries TRBV19 and TRBJ1-2, with D perhaps matching TRBD1 (6 bases). The CDR3 has 12 residues. The V end lost 6 bases, the J end lost 10 bases, and 15 bases lay between the germline ends. Germline V lookup: CDR1 LNHDA, CDR2 SQIVND (reference sequence). CDR3 sequence reads: CASSPGTSFYTF. The CDR3 DNA is TGTGCCAGTAGCCCGGGGACATCTTTCTACACCTTC.

This rearrangement joins TRBV14 to TRBJ2-2; perhaps TRBD2 as D (5 bases). CDR3 size: 14 residues. Germline-derived CDR1 and CDR2 are SGHDN and FVKESK. Trimming took off 0 bases at V and 4 bases at J, with 6 bases between the two ends. CDR3 residues: CASSQDLATGELFF. In DNA, the CDR3 is TGTGCCAGCAGCCAAGATCTAGCCACCGGGGAGCTGTTTTTT. Full variable domain (outside the CDR3, taken from reference TRBV14 and TRBJ2-2): EAGVTQFPSHSVIEKGQTVTLRCDPISGHDNLYWYRRVMGKEIKFLLHFVKESKQDESGMPNNRFLAERTGGTYSTLKVQPAELEDSGVYFCASSQDLATGELFFGEGSRLTVL.

The V and J genes are TRBV7-8 and TRBJ1-2; TRBD1 agrees at 7 bases. Germline CDR1 SGHVS, CDR2 FQNEAQ. The CDR3 sequence is 13 residues long. J lost 6 bases, V lost 5 bases, and 6 bases had no gene match. The CDR3 here is CASSAQGLDGYTF. CDR3 DNA sequence: TGTGCCAGCAGCGCACAGGGGTTGGATGGCTACACCTTC. Filled out from reference TRBV7-8 and TRBJ1-2, the complete variable domain reads GAGVSQSPRYKVAKRGQDVALRCDPISGHVSLFWYQQALGQGPEFLTYFQNEAQLDKSGLPSDRFFAERPEGSVSTLKIQRTQQEDSAVYLCASSAQGLDGYTFGSGTRLTVV.

V gene TRBV6-1 combines with J gene TRBJ1-1; D remains unclear. The CDR3 is 13 amino acids. The V end lost 6 bases, the J end lost 3 bases, and 11 bases lay between the germline ends. Germline values: CDR1 MNHNS, CDR2 SASEGT. CDR3 amino acids: CASSISTDTEAFF. CDR3 nucleotides: TGTGCCAGCAGCATTAGTACGGACACTGAAGCTTTCTTT.

The rearrangement links TRBV28 to TRBJ2-7; D gene unclear. The CDR3 has 15 residues. Germline CDR1 reads MDHEN; CDR2 reads SYDVKM. V was cut by 3 bases and J by 3 bases, with 15 bases left in between. The CDR3 reads CASSFVGSLIYEQYF. CDR3 DNA sequence: TGTGCCAGCAGTTTTGTCGGGTCCCTTATCTACGAGCAGTACTTC.

V is TRBV10-2 and J is TRBJ1-2; 10 positions match TRBD1. The CDR3 sequence is 15 residues long. The germline gives CDR1 WSHSY, CDR2 SAAADI. Losses at the gene ends were 1 base for V and 4 bases for J; bases not matched to a gene: 3. The CDR3 nucleotides read TGCGCCAGCAGTGAGTTGACAGGGGGCGGCTATGGCTACACCTTC. This gives the protein CASSELTGGGYGYTF.

The chain combines TRBV2 with TRBJ1-4; D not certain. The CDR3 consists of 14 residues. With 4 bases removed from V and 4 bases from J, the gap between germline ends came to 10 bases. Germline CDR1 reads SNHLY; CDR2 reads FYNNEI. The DNA for the CDR3 is TGTGCCAGCAGTGTCTATTCCGTTAATGAAAAACTGTTTTTT. This codes for CASSVYSVNEKLFF.

J is TRBJ1-1 and V is TRBV7-6; perhaps TRBD1 as D (6 bases). Germline V gene data show CDR1 as SGHVS and CDR2 as FNYEAQ. Trimming pared 5 bases from V and 0 bases from J, leaving 13 bases between. The CDR3 totals 15 residues. The CDR3 sequence: CASSPRQGLNTEAFF. CDR3 sequence (DNA): TGTGCCAGCAGCCCTAGGCAGGGGCTGAACACTGAAGCTTTCTTT.

The V and J genes are TRBV4-1 and TRBJ1-5; D might be TRBD1 (5 bases). The V gene lost 1 base and the J gene lost 3 bases, with 10 bases spanning the gap. Germline V lookup: CDR1 MGHRA, CDR2 YSYEKL. The CDR3 runs to 15 residues. DNA of the CDR3: TGCGCCAGCAGCCAAGGAAGGGGCAACAATCAGCCCCAGCATTTT. Residues: CASSQGRGNNQPQHF.

The chain links TRBV5-1 to TRBJ1-1; no definite D call. Looked up from germline, CDR1 is SGHRS and CDR2 is YFSETQ. This CDR3 is 14 amino acids long. V lost 1 base and J lost 3, with 10 bases in between. The CDR3 protein is CASSLTYGDTEAFF. CDR3 in DNA: TGCGCCAGCAGCTTGACTTATGGAGACACTGAAGCTTTCTTT.

The chain links TRBV7-8 to TRBJ2-1; 9 nucleotides match TRBD2. The CDR3 totals 16 residues. CDR1 SGHVS and CDR2 FQNEAQ come from the germline V gene. V was clipped by 1 base and J by 3 bases; unmatched bases: 4. Here the CDR3 DNA reads TGTGCCAGCAGCTTAGTAGCGGGAGTGGACTACAATGAGCAGTTCTTC. Translated: CASSLVAGVDYNEQFF. Together with reference TRBV7-8 and TRBJ2-1, the CDR3 gives the full variable domain: GAGVSQSPRYKVAKRGQDVALRCDPISGHVSLFWYQQALGQGPEFLTYFQNEAQLDKSGLPSDRFFAERPEGSVSTLKIQRTQQEDSAVYLCASSLVAGVDYNEQFFGPGTRLTVL.

V gene TRBV5-5 combines with J gene TRBJ1-6; a possible D gene is TRBD1 (6 bases). The CDR3 loop spans 17 amino acids. V shed 0 bases and J shed 5 bases, with 15 bases lying between them. CDR1 and CDR2 from the germline V gene are SGHKS and YYEKEE (reference sequence). CDR3 sequence (DNA): TGTGCCAGCAGCTTGGCCAGGGGAGAAACCAATAATTCACCCCTCCACTTT. Residues: CASSLARGETNNSPLHF.

The V call is TRBV7-9, the J call TRBJ2-5, with D possibly TRBD2 on 6 matching bases. CDR3 length equals 14 residues. Germline CDR1 reads SEHNR; CDR2 reads FQNEAQ (reference sequence). V dropped 4 bases and J dropped 2 bases, with 11 bases sitting between them. The CDR3 coding sequence is TGTGCCAGCAGCTATGGAGGGGTACAAGAGACCCAGTACTTC. Protein: CASSYGGVQETQYF.

The genes are TRBV7-9 and TRBJ2-7; TRBD1 agrees at 9 bases. V was pared by 5 bases and J by 2 bases, with 7 bases of the junction left unmatched. The CDR3 is made up of 15 amino acids. Germline values: CDR1 SEHNR, CDR2 FQNEAQ (reference sequence). In DNA form, the CDR3 reads TGTGCCAGCAGCGCCGGGGACAGGGCTACCTACGAGCAGTACTTC. This encodes CASSAGDRATYEQYF. Using reference TRBV7-9 and TRBJ2-7 for the parts outside the CDR3, the full variable domain is DTGVSQNPRHKITKRGQNVTFRCDPISEHNRLYWYRQTLGQGPEFLTYFQNEAQLEKSRLLSDRFSAERPKGSFSTLEIQRTEQGDSAMYLCASSAGDRATYEQYFGPGTRLTVT.

The genes are TRBV4-1 and TRBJ2-7; D not resolved. The CDR3 has 15 amino acids. Trimming pared 1 base from V and 3 bases from J, leaving 13 bases between. The germline CDR1 and CDR2 sequences are MGHRA and YSYEKL. CDR3 DNA sequence: TGCGCCAGCAGCCAAGTGTCCCTACGAGACTACGAGCAGTACTTC. This sequence encodes CASSQVSLRDYEQYF.

This chain connects TRBV12-5 to TRBJ2-2; TRBD2 is a possible D gene (5 bases). This CDR3 has 14 residues. Germline CDR1 LGHNT, CDR2 FRNRAP. The V and J ends lost 6 bases and 4 bases respectively, with 12 bases between them. The CDR3 reads CASGTTSSTGELFF. DNA for the CDR3: TGTGCTAGTGGGACTACTAGTAGCACCGGGGAGCTGTTTTTT.

This sequence joins TRBV19 and TRBJ2-3; 8 bases align to TRBD1. Per germline, CDR1 LNHDA and CDR2 SQIVND (reference sequence). The V and J ends lost 7 bases and 4 bases, in that order; junction bases with no gene match: 10. The CDR3 has 15 residues. DNA of the CDR3: TGTGCCAGTAAAAGACGGACAGGGAGCCCAGATACGCAGTATTTT. It yields the protein CASKRRTGSPDTQYF.

This sequence joins TRBV6-5 and TRBJ1-1; D might be TRBD1 (5 bases). Germline V gives CDR1 MNHEY, CDR2 SVGAGI. The V end lost 7 bases, the J end lost 7 bases, and 13 bases lay between the germline ends. This CDR3 comprises 12 residues. For the CDR3, the DNA is TGTGCCAGCACCGACGGGGGGAATGAAGCTTTCTTT. This translates into CASTDGGNEAFF.